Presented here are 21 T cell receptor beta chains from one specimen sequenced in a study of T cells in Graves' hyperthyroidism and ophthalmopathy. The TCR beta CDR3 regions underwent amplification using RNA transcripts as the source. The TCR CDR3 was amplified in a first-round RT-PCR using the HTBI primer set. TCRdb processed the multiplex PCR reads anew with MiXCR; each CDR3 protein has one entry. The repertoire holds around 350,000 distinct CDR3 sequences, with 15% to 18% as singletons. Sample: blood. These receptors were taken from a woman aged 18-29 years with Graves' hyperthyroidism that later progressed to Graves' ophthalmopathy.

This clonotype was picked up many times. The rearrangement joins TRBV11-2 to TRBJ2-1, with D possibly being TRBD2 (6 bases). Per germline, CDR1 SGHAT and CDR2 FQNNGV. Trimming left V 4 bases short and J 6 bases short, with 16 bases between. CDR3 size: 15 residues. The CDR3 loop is CASSSGGVAGNEQFF. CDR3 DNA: TGTGCCAGCAGCTCAGGAGGGGTAGCAGGCAATGAGCAGTTCTTC.

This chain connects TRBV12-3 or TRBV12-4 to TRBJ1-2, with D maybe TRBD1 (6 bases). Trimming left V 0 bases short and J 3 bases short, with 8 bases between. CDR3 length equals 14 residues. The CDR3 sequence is CASSLAGGDYGYTF. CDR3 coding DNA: TGTGCCAGCAGTTTAGCAGGGGGGGACTATGGCTACACCTTC.

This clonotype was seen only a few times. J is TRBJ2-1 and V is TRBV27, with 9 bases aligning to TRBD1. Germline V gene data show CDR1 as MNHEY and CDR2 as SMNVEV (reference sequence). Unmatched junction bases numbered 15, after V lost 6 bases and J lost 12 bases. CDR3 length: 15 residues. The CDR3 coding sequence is TGTGCCAGCAGACCTATCCTCGACCCGGACAGGGGGCAGTTCTTC. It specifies CASRPILDPDRGQFF.

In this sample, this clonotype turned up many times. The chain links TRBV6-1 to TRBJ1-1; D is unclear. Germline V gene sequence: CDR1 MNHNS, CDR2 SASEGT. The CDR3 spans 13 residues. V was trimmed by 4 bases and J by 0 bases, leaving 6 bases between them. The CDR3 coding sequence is TGTGCCAGCAGTGGAACAGTGAACACTGAAGCTTTCTTT. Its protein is CASSGTVNTEAFF.

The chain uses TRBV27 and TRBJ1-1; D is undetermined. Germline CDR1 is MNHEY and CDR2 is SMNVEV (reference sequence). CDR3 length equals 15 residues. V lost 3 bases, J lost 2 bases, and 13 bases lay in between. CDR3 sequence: CASSFGRTGNTEAFF. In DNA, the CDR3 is TGTGCCAGCAGTTTTGGGCGGACGGGAAACACTGAAGCTTTCTTT.

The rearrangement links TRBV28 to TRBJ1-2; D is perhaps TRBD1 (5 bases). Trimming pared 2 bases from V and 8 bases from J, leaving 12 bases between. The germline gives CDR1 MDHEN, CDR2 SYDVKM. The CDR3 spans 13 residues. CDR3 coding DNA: TGTGCCAGCAGTTTAGCGGGAAACAGGGGCTACACCTTC. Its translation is CASSLAGNRGYTF.

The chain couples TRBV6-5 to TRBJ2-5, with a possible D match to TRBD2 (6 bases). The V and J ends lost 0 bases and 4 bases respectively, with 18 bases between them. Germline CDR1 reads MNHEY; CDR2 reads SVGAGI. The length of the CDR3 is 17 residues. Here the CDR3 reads CASSYSPTGSSRETQYF. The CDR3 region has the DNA TGTGCCAGCAGTTACTCCCCCACCGGGAGTTCTCGAGAGACCCAGTACTTC.

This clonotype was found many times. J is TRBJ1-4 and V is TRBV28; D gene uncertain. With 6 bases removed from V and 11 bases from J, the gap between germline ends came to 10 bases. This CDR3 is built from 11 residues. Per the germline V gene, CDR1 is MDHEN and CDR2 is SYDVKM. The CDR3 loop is CASRLDNKLFF. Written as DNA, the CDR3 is TGTGCCAGCAGGCTCGATAATAAACTGTTTTTT.

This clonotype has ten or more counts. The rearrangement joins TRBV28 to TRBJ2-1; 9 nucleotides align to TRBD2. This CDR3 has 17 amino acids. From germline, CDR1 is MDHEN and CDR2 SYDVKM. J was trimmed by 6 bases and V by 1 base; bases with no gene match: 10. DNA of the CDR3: TGTGCCAGCAGTTTATTGGGCGGGAGGGCCTGGGTCAATGAGCAGTTCTTC. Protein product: CASSLLGGRAWVNEQFF. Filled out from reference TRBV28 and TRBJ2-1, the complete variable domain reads DVKVTQSSRYLVKRTGEKVFLECVQDMDHENMFWYRQDPGLGLRLIYFSYDVKMKEKGDIPEGYSVSREKKERFSLILESASTNQTSMYLCASSLLGGRAWVNEQFFGPGTRLTVL.

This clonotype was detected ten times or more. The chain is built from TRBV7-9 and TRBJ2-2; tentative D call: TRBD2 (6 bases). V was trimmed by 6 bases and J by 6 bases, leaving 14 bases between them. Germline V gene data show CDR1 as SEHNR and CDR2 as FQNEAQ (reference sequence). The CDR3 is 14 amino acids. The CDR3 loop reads CASSSGSLPGELFF. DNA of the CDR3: TGTGCCAGCAGTTCCGGGAGCCTGCCCGGGGAGCTGTTTTTT.

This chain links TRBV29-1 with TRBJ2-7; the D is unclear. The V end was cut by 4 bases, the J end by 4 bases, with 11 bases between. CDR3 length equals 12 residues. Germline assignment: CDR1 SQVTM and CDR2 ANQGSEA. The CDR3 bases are TGCAGCGTTGGACGTTCCGAATACGAGCAGTACTTC. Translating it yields CSVGRSEYEQYF.

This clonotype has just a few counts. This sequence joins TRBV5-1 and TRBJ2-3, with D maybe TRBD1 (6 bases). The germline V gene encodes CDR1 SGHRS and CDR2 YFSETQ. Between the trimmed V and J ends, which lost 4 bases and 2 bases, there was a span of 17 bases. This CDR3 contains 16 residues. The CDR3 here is CASSPPGQGFTDTQYF. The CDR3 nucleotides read TGCGCCAGCAGCCCCCCGGGACAAGGGTTCACAGATACGCAGTATTTT.

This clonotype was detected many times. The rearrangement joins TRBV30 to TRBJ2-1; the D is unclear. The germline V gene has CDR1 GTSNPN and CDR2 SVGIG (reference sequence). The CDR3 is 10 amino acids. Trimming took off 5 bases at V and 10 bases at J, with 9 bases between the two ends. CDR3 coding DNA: TGTGCCTGGTCTTTGGGAGAGCAGTTCTTC. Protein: CAWSLGEQFF.

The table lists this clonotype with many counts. CDR3 DNA: TGTGCCAGCAGTTTATCGCGGCCCCCTCCATCCGCCGGGACAGGATTCTTCTCCTACGAGCAGTACTTC. It encodes CASSLSRPPPSAGTGFFSYEQYF. The chain recombines TRBV27 with TRBJ2-7; TRBD1 agrees at 8 bases. Germline CDR1 reads MNHEY; CDR2 reads SMNVEV (reference sequence). The ends lost 0 bases at V and 0 bases at J; junction bases unmatched: 25. The CDR3 length is 23 residues.

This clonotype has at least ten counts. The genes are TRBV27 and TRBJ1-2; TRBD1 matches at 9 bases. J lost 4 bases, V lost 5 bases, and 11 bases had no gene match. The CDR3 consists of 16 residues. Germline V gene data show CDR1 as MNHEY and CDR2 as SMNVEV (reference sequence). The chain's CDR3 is CASSPTQGAFSYGYTF. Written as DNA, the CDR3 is TGTGCCAGCAGTCCGACACAGGGGGCCTTCTCCTATGGCTACACCTTC.

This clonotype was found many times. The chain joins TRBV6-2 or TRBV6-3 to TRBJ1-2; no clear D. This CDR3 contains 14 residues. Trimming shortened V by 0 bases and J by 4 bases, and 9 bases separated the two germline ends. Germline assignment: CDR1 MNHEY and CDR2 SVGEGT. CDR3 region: CASSYSSAVYGYTF. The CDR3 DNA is TGTGCCAGCAGTTACTCCAGCGCAGTCTATGGCTACACCTTC.

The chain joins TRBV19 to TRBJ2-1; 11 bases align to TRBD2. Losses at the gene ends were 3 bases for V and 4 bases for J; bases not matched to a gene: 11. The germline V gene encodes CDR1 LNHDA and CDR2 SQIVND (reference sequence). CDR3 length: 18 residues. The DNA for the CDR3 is TGTGCCAGTAGTATCCGCCCTGGACTAGCGGGCCCATACAATGAGCAGTTCTTC. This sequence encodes CASSIRPGLAGPYNEQFF. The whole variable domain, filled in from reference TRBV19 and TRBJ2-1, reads DGGITQSPKYLFRKEGQNVTLSCEQNLNHDAMYWYRQDPGQGLRLIYYSQIVNDFQKGDIAEGYSVSREKKESFPLTVTSAQKNPTAFYLCASSIRPGLAGPYNEQFFGPGTRLTVL.

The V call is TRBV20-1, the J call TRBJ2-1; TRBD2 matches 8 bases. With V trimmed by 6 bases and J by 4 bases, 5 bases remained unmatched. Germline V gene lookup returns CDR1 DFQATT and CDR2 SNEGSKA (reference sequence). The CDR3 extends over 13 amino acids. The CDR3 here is CSASTSEYNEQFF. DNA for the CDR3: TGCAGTGCATCGACTAGCGAATACAATGAGCAGTTCTTC.

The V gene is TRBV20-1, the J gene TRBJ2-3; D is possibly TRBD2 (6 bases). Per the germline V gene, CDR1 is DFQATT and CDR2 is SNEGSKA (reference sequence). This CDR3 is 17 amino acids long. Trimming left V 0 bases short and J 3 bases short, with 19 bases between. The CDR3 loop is CSARDMGREYKTDTQYF. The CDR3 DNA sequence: TGCAGTGCTAGAGACATGGGACGGGAGTATAAGACAGATACGCAGTATTTT.

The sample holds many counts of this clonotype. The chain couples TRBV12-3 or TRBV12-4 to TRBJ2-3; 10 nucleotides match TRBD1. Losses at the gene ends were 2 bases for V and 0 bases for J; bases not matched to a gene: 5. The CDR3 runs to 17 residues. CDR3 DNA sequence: TGTGCCAGCAGTTTACGGGACAGGGGCCTTAGCACAGATACGCAGTATTTT. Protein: CASSLRDRGLSTDTQYF.

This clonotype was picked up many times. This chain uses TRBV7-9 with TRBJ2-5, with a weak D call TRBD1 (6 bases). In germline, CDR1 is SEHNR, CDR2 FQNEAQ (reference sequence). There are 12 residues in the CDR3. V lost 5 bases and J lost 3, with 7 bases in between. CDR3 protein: CASSHREETQYF. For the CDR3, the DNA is TGTGCCAGCAGCCACAGGGAAGAGACCCAGTACTTC.